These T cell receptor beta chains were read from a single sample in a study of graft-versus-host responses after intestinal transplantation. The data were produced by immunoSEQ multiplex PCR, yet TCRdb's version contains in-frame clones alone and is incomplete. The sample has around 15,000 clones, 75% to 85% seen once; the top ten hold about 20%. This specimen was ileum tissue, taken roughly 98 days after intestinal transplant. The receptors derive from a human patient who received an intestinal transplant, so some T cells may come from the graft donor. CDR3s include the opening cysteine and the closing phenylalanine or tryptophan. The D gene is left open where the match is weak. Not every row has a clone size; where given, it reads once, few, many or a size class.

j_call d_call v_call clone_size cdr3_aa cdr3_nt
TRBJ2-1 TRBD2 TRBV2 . CASSGIIAGHYNEQFF TGTGCCAGCAGTGGGATAATAGCGGGGCACTACAATGAGCAGTTCTTC
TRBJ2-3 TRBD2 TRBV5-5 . CASRWTSGHTDTQYF TGTGCCAGCAGGTGGACTAGCGGGCACACAGATACGCAGTATTTT
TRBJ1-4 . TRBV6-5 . CASSRNRATNEKLFF TGTGCCAGCAGTCGAAACAGAGCGACTAATGAAAAACTGTTTTTT
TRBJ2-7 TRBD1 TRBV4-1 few CASSPPSGDRGRASSYEQYF TGCGCCAGCAGCCCCCCCTCCGGTGACAGGGGGCGGGCTAGCTCCTACGAGCAGTACTTC
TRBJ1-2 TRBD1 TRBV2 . CASRAPDRDYGYTF TGTGCCAGCAGGGCCCCGGACAGGGACTATGGCTACACCTTC
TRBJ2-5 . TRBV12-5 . CASESRGGETQYF TGTGCTAGTGAGTCAAGGGGAGGAGAGACCCAGTACTTC
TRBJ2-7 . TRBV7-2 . CASSLVDYYHEQYF TGTGCCAGCAGCTTAGTGGACTATTACCACGAGCAGTACTTC
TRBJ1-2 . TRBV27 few CASRTGLYGYTF TGTGCCAGCCGCACAGGCCTCTACGGCTACACCTTC
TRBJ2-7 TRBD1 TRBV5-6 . CASSRGQGLAQYF TGTGCCAGCAGCCGGGGACAGGGGTTAGCGCAGTACTTC
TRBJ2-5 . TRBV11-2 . CASSRSWAGRETQYF TGTGCCAGCAGCCGATCTTGGGCAGGTCGAGAGACCCAGTACTTC
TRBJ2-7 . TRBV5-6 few CASSLAVWFPYEQYF TGTGCCAGCAGCTTGGCGGTGTGGTTCCCCTACGAGCAGTACTTC
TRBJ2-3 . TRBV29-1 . CSVVRTDTQYF TGCAGCGTTGTTCGGACAGATACGCAGTATTTT
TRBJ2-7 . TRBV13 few CASSFGQPSYEQYF TGTGCCAGCAGCTTTGGACAGCCCTCCTACGAGCAGTACTTC
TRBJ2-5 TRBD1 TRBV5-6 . CASSRWDRETQYF TGTGCCAGCAGCCGATGGGACAGGGAGACCCAGTACTTC
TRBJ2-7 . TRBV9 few CASSVAKGTYSYEQYF TGTGCCAGCAGCGTAGCTAAGGGGACTTACTCCTACGAGCAGTACTTC
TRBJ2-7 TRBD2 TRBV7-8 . CASSPVGLAGNEQYF TGTGCCAGCAGCCCAGTGGGACTAGCGGGAAACGAGCAGTACTTC
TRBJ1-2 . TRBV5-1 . CASSFSTALANYGYTF TGCGCCAGCAGCTTCTCCACCGCTTTGGCTAACTATGGCTACACCTTC
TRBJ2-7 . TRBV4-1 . CASSQPYSYEQYF TGCGCCAGCAGCCAACCCTACTCCTACGAGCAGTACTTC
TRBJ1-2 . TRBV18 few CASSPPGGYGYTF TGTGCCAGCTCACCACCAGGGGGCTATGGCTACACCTTC
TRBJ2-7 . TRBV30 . CAWTGSSSYEQYF TGTGCCTGGACAGGGAGTTCCTCCTACGAGCAGTACTTC
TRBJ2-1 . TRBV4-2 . CASRGAEQFF TGTGCCAGCAGGGGGGCTGAGCAGTTCTTC
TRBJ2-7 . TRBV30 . CAWAITGEQYF TGTGCCTGGGCTATAACGGGAGAGCAGTACTTC
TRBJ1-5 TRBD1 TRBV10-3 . CAISEPGQGNQPQHF TGTGCCATCAGTGAGCCGGGACAGGGCAATCAGCCCCAGCATTTT
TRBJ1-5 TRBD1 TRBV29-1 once CRPDRGVIHQPQHF TGCCGACCCGACAGGGGAGTGATTCATCAGCCCCAGCATTTT
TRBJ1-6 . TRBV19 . CASSIWGIHGNSPLHF TGTGCCAGTAGTATTTGGGGTATTCATGGGAATTCACCCCTCCACTTT
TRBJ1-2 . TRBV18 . CASSPPSFRDASYGYTF TGTGCCAGCTCACCTCCGTCTTTCCGGGACGCCTCCTATGGCTACACCTTC
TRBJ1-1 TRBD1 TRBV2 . CATRQGDTEAFF TGTGCCACCCGACAGGGTGACACTGAAGCTTTCTTT
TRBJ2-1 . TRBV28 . CASSLAHEQFF TGTGCCAGCAGTTTAGCTCATGAGCAGTTCTTC
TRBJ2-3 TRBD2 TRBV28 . CASSLGGLAGTDTQYF TGTGCCAGCAGTTTGGGGGGACTAGCGGGCACAGATACGCAGTATTTT
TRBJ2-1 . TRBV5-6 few CASSLGTANNEQFF TGTGCCAGCAGCTTGGGGACAGCCAACAATGAGCAGTTCTTC
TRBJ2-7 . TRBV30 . CAWNRDGSSYEQYF TGTGCCTGGAACCGGGACGGGAGCTCCTACGAGCAGTACTTC
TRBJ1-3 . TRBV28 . CASSLRRGLNTIYF TGTGCCAGCAGTCTCCGAAGGGGGTTAAACACCATATATTTT
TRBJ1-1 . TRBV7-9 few CASSLREGAAFF TGTGCCAGCAGCTTACGGGAGGGCGCAGCTTTCTTT
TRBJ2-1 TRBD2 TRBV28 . CASSFPSGRKNEQFF TGTGCCAGCAGTTTTCCTAGCGGGAGAAAAAATGAGCAGTTCTTC
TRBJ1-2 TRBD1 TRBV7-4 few CASSLGGQGADGYTF TGTGCCAGCAGCTTAGGGGGACAGGGGGCAGATGGCTACACCTTC
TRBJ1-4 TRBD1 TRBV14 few CASSPGQGRGVNEKLFF TGTGCCAGCAGCCCCGGACAGGGGCGGGGGGTTAATGAAAAACTGTTTTTT
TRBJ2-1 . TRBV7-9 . CASSLWVYNEQFF TGTGCCAGCAGCTTATGGGTCTACAATGAGCAGTTCTTC
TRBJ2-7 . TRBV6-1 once CASSEQGDSYEQYF TGTGCCAGCAGTGAACAGGGAGACTCCTACGAGCAGTACTTC
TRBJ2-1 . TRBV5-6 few CANGHAGLGNEQFF TGTGCCAACGGCCACGCTGGATTGGGGAATGAGCAGTTCTTC
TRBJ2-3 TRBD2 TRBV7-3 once CASSPRTSGRPDTQYF TGTGCCAGCAGCCCGAGGACTAGCGGGAGACCAGATACGCAGTATTTT
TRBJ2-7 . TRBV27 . CASSPLPGYEQYF TGTGCCAGCAGTCCACTGCCGGGCTACGAGCAGTACTTC
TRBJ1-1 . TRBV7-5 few CVRSVQDMNTEAFF TGTGTCAGAAGCGTACAGGATATGAACACTGAAGCTTTCTTT
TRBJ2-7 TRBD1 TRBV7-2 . CASSLRNSGTGGEQYF TGTGCCAGCAGCTTAAGGAACTCCGGGACAGGGGGCGAGCAGTACTTC
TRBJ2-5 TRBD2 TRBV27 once CASSLLPSGSETQYF TGTGCCAGCAGTTTGCTCCCTAGCGGGAGTGAGACCCAGTACTTC
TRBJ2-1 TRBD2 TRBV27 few CASSFLLAAYNEQFF TGTGCCAGCAGTTTTTTACTAGCGGCTTACAATGAGCAGTTCTTC
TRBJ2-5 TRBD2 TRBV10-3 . CAISGTSGGRETQYF TGTGCCATCAGTGGGACTAGCGGAGGCAGGGAGACCCAGTACTTC
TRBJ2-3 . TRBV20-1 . CSLGTDTQYF TGCAGTTTGGGGACAGATACGCAGTATTTT